This passage covers 27 T cell receptor beta chains from one sample sequenced in a study of blood T cell repertoires in COVID-19. TCRdb keeps only in-frame clones here, not all; method: immunoSEQ multiplex PCR. Of fewer than 150,000 clones listed, 86% are singletons. Sequencing was carried out using peripheral blood. These receptors originate from a woman aged 45-59 years who had recovered from COVID-19.

This clone was counted once. The chain carries TRBV7-3 and TRBJ1-3, with a tentative D call TRBD1 (5 bases). The length of the CDR3 is 16 residues. The V end was cut by 4 bases, the J end by 5 bases, with 18 bases between. CDR1 SGHTA and CDR2 FQGTGA come from the germline V gene. The CDR3 DNA is TGTGCCAGCAGCTCAAGTCGGGACTCCCTTAGAAACACCATATATTTT. Translation gives CASSSSRDSLRNTIYF.

The chain carries TRBV5-1 and TRBJ2-7; D is uncertain. Trimming removed 2 bases at V and 2 bases at J, with 8 bases between. CDR3 length: 13 amino acids. CDR1 SGHRS and CDR2 YFSETQ come from the germline V gene. CDR3 amino acids: CASSFEVPYEQYF. The CDR3 bases are TGCGCCAGCAGCTTCGAGGTACCCTACGAGCAGTACTTC.

This rearrangement joins TRBV5-1 to TRBJ1-5; 9 bases fit TRBD1. The CDR3 covers 14 residues. V lost 4 bases to trimming and J lost 6 bases; unmatched junction nucleotides: 5. Germline lookup yields CDR1 SGHRS and CDR2 YFSETQ. The DNA of the CDR3 is TGCGCCAGCAGCCCTGGACAGGGGAGTCAGCCCCAGCATTTT. Its translation is CASSPGQGSQPQHF.

The V call is TRBV18, the J call TRBJ2-4, with TRBD1 identical over 7 bases. This CDR3 region has 16 residues. With 4 bases clipped from V and 1 base from J, the junction kept 7 bases outside the gene matches. Germline CDR1 KGHSH, CDR2 LQKENI. As DNA, the CDR3 is TGTGCCAGCTCACTTAGGCAGGGGGTGGCCAAAAACATTCAGTACTTC. Amino acids: CASSLRQGVAKNIQYF. The complete variable domain, with remaining parts taken from reference TRBV18 and TRBJ2-4, reads NAGVMQNPRHLVRRRGQEARLRCSPMKGHSHVYWYRQLPEEGLKFMVYLQKENIIDESGMPKERFSAEFPKEGPSILRIQQVVRGDSAAYFCASSLRQGVAKNIQYFGAGTRLSVL.

The chain recombines TRBV11-2 with TRBJ1-2, with unresolved D. V gave up 5 bases and J gave up 4 bases, with 14 bases separating them. This CDR3 comprises 14 residues. Germline assignment: CDR1 SGHAT and CDR2 FQNNGV. CDR3 nucleotide sequence: TGTGCCAGCAGCCTCACTAACACGGTCTATGGCTACACCTTC. Its protein is CASSLTNTVYGYTF.

CDR3 loop: CASRWGLGQPQHF. Written as DNA, the CDR3 is TGTGCCAGCAGATGGGGGCTCGGTCAGCCCCAGCATTTT. The chain recombines TRBV6-5 with TRBJ1-5; D is possibly TRBD1 (6 bases). Germline CDR1 MNHEY, CDR2 SVGAGI. V lost 6 bases and J lost 6, with 12 bases in between. This CDR3 contains 13 residues.

The gene calls are TRBV29-1 and TRBJ2-3; 7 bases line up with TRBD2. CDR1 is SQVTM, CDR2 ANQGSEA, per germline. The CDR3 is 12 amino acids. After removal of 6 bases from V and 4 bases from J, the junction contained 4 bases not matched to a gene. CDR3 DNA: TGCAGCGTGTTCACTAGCGCAGATACGCAGTATTTT. As protein: CSVFTSADTQYF.

This chain uses TRBV4-1 with TRBJ2-7; possible D gene TRBD2, 5 bases. V lost 6 bases, J lost 3 bases, and 18 bases lay in between. CDR1 and CDR2 from the germline V gene are MGHRA and YSYEKL. This CDR3 region has 15 residues. CDR3 protein: CASRRVLVGIYEQYF. For the CDR3, the DNA is TGCGCCAGCAGGCGGGTCCTCGTCGGGATCTACGAGCAGTACTTC.

V gene TRBV14 combines with J gene TRBJ2-3; 14 bases agree with TRBD2. The ends lost 3 bases at V and 4 bases at J; junction bases unmatched: 3. CDR3 length: 16 residues. Germline V gene data show CDR1 as SGHDN and CDR2 as FVKESK. This CDR3 reads CASSQTSGGGADTQYF. The CDR3, as DNA: TGTGCCAGCAGCCAGACTAGCGGGGGGGGCGCAGATACGCAGTATTTT.

The genes are TRBV11-3 and TRBJ1-1; TRBD1 matches 7 bases. Germline CDR1 is SGHNT and CDR2 is YENEEA. J lost 9 bases, V lost 8 bases, and 9 bases had no gene match. CDR3 length: 12 residues. DNA for the CDR3: TGTGCCAGCGCTATGATAGGGGGCCAAGCTTTCTTT. It codes for CASAMIGGQAFF.

The chain recombines TRBV11-3 with TRBJ2-1; 10 bases map to TRBD1. The CDR3 contains 17 residues. J lost 6 bases, V lost 4 bases, and 12 bases had no gene match. Germline CDR1 is SGHNT and CDR2 is YENEEA. Here the CDR3 reads CASSSLLRQGARNEQFF. CDR3 sequence (DNA): TGTGCCAGCAGCTCACTCCTAAGACAGGGGGCGCGCAATGAGCAGTTCTTC. The full variable domain, in which reference TRBV11-3 and TRBJ2-1 provide the parts outside the CDR3, is EAGVVQSPRYKIIEKKQPVAFWCNPISGHNTLYWYLQNLGQGPELLIRYENEEAVDDSQLPKDRFSAERLKGVDSTLKIQPAELGDSAVYLCASSSLLRQGARNEQFFGPGTRLTVL.

This clone was recorded a few times. The genes are TRBV5-1 and TRBJ2-7; the match to TRBD1 covers 12 bases. Germline trimming cut 4 bases from V and 3 bases from J; bases unmatched to any gene: 5. The CDR3 extends over 15 amino acids. Looked up from germline, CDR1 is SGHRS and CDR2 is YFSETQ. The CDR3 here is CASSDRDRGLYEQYF. For the CDR3, the DNA is TGCGCCAGCAGCGACCGGGACAGGGGGCTCTACGAGCAGTACTTC.

The table lists this clone with a count of one. This chain links TRBV2 with TRBJ1-5, with D possibly TRBD1 on 5 matching bases. The CDR3 has 13 residues. Germline CDR1 and CDR2: SNHLY and FYNNEI. V was clipped by 4 bases and J by 6 bases, with 10 bases between them. The CDR3 DNA follows: TGTGCCAGCAGTGGGTCAGGGTTTCAGCCCCAGCATTTT. This gives the protein CASSGSGFQPQHF.

This clone was observed a single time. The gene calls are TRBV7-2 and TRBJ1-3; D not certain. Trimming removed 7 bases from V and 2 bases from J, with 9 bases in between. The CDR3 covers 13 residues. Germline V gives CDR1 SGHTA, CDR2 FQGNSA. CDR3 in DNA: TGTGCCAGCACAACCACTGCTGGAAACACCATATATTTT. Its protein is CASTTTAGNTIYF.

The V call is TRBV30, the J call TRBJ1-2, with TRBD1 matching 7 bases. Trimming cost V 8 bases and J 2 bases; bases outside gene matches: 5. Germline V gene sequence: CDR1 GTSNPN, CDR2 SVGIG (reference sequence). The length of the CDR3 is 12 residues. The CDR3 protein is CAGMTGNYGYTF. Written as DNA, the CDR3 is TGTGCCGGGATGACAGGGAACTATGGCTACACCTTC.

The chain links TRBV11-1 to TRBJ1-1; D is undetermined. V lost 3 bases and J lost 8, with 16 bases in between. This CDR3 comprises 14 residues. Per the germline V gene, CDR1 is SGHAT and CDR2 is FQDESV (reference sequence). The CDR3 spells CASSFGVGIPEAFF. CDR3 DNA sequence: TGTGCCAGCAGCTTCGGGGTAGGTATCCCCGAAGCTTTCTTT. Using reference TRBV11-1 and TRBJ1-1 for the parts outside the CDR3, the full variable domain is EAEVAQSPRYKITEKSQAVAFWCDPISGHATLYWYRQILGQGPELLVQFQDESVVDDSQLPKDRFSAERLKGVDSTLKIQPAELGDSAMYLCASSFGVGIPEAFFGQGTRLTVV.

This sequence joins TRBV25-1 and TRBJ2-2, with 7 positions matching TRBD1. Germline CDR1 and CDR2: MGHDK and SYGVNS. V dropped 4 bases and J dropped 6; count of bases not matched to a gene: 5. The CDR3 has 14 amino acids. As DNA, the CDR3 is TGTGCCAGCAGTGCGACAGGGAAGTCCGGGGAGCTGTTTTTT. As protein: CASSATGKSGELFF. The complete variable domain, with remaining parts taken from reference TRBV25-1 and TRBJ2-2, reads EADIYQTPRYLVIGTGKKITLECSQTMGHDKMYWYQQDPGMELHLIHYSYGVNSTEKGDLSSESTVSRIRTEHFPLTLESARPSHTSQYLCASSATGKSGELFFGEGSRLTVL.

This clone was counted once. This chain uses TRBV18 with TRBJ2-7; 10 nucleotides agree with TRBD2. V lost 4 bases and J lost 2; bases outside the gene matches: 5. This CDR3 is built from 15 residues. Germline values: CDR1 KGHSH, CDR2 LQKENI. The CDR3, as DNA: TGTGCCAGCTCACGCATAGCGGGAGGACCCTACGAGCAGTACTTC. Translation: CASSRIAGGPYEQYF.

The chain links TRBV2 to TRBJ2-7, with D possibly being TRBD2 (5 bases). CDR3 size: 15 residues. With 9 bases removed from V and 1 base from J, the gap between germline ends came to 19 bases. CDR1 and CDR2 (germline): SNHLY, FYNNEI. Written as DNA, the CDR3 is TGTGCCAGTAAAGGTGTTCAGAGAGGGTCCTACGAGCAGTACTTC. It encodes CASKGVQRGSYEQYF.

J is TRBJ1-2 and V is TRBV21-1; the table's D call, TRBD1, was not checked against the DNA. TRBV21-1 is a listed pseudogene. CDR3 size: 17 residues. The CDR3 loop reads CASSKVVKGQGDYGYTF. As DNA, the CDR3 is TGTGCCAGCAGCAAAGTCGTGAAAGGACAGGGTGACTATGGCTACACCTTC.

J is TRBJ2-1 and V is TRBV4-1; 7 bases match TRBD1. The CDR3 is made up of 13 amino acids. V was pared by 6 bases and J by 6 bases, with 5 bases of the junction left unmatched. CDR1 is MGHRA, CDR2 YSYEKL, per germline. The CDR3 DNA is TGCGCCAGCAGGGATGGGACAGCCAATGAGCAGTTCTTC. It yields the protein CASRDGTANEQFF.

This clone was detected only once. The gene calls are TRBV24-1 and TRBJ2-1, with D unclear. Germline-derived CDR1 and CDR2 are KGHDR and SFDVKD. The CDR3 has 15 residues. Trimming took off 3 bases at V and 9 bases at J, with 17 bases between the two ends. As DNA, the CDR3 is TGTGCCACCAGTGATCCTCAAACTCCCGTTTCTGAGCAGTTCTTC. Its protein product is CATSDPQTPVSEQFF.

The rearrangement links TRBV19 to TRBJ1-2, with 7 bases lining up with TRBD1. V lost 6 bases and J lost 4; bases outside the gene matches: 14. Germline lookup yields CDR1 LNHDA and CDR2 SQIVND (reference sequence). The CDR3 spans 16 residues. Here the CDR3 DNA reads TGTGCCAGTAGAACAGGGGATTTAGGTGGTGTCTATGGCTACACCTTC. Protein sequence: CASRTGDLGGVYGYTF. Together with reference TRBV19 and TRBJ1-2, the CDR3 gives the full variable domain: DGGITQSPKYLFRKEGQNVTLSCEQNLNHDAMYWYRQDPGQGLRLIYYSQIVNDFQKGDIAEGYSVSREKKESFPLTVTSAQKNPTAFYLCASRTGDLGGVYGYTFGSGTRLTVV.

The chain recombines TRBV10-3 with TRBJ1-3; perhaps TRBD1 as D (5 bases). Germline V gives CDR1 ENHRY, CDR2 SYGVKD. The ends were cut back, 10 bases at V and 0 bases at J, with 13 bases in the middle. The CDR3 extends over 14 amino acids. The CDR3 loop is CATSGGNSGNTIYF. Written as DNA, the CDR3 is TGTGCCACAAGCGGGGGGAACTCTGGAAACACCATATATTTT.

The CDR3 coding sequence is TGTGCAAGTCGCTTAAGACGGTCAGCGGGGGGCATCCAAGAGACCCAGTACTTC. Translated, it gives CASRLRRSAGGIQETQYF. This sequence joins TRBV12-2 and TRBJ2-5; the table's D call, TRBD2, has no DNA check behind it. TRBV12-2 is a known pseudogene. CDR3 length: 18 residues.

The V call is TRBV9, the J call TRBJ2-1; 12 nucleotides align to TRBD2. Germline-derived CDR1 and CDR2 are SGDLS and YYNGEE. The length of the CDR3 is 16 residues. The junction had 2 bases not matched to a gene; V was cut back by 4 bases and J by 0 bases. The CDR3 bases are TGTGCCAGCAGCATACTAGCGGGGGGCTCCTACAATGAGCAGTTCTTC. As protein: CASSILAGGSYNEQFF.

The chain couples TRBV5-1 to TRBJ1-1, with TRBD1 matching 7 bases. Germline V CDR1 and CDR2: SGHRS, YFSETQ. With V trimmed by 4 bases and J by 5 bases, 5 bases remained unmatched. CDR3 size: 13 residues. CDR3 protein: CASSVQQGTEAFF. In nucleotides, the CDR3 is TGCGCCAGCAGCGTTCAACAGGGGACTGAAGCTTTCTTT.